Below are 7 T cell receptor beta chains sequenced from a single sample in a study of neurological immune-mediated disorders (dated by TCRdb to between 2019 and 2020). Library preparation employed 5' RACE. Sequenced using an Illumina HiSeq 2500. TCRdb reprocessed the public reads (quality trimming at Q25 with fastp, clone calling with MiXCR) and kept in-frame beta chains. Each CDR3 protein gets just one entry, which takes the most common genes and DNA from the rows behind it. Within this sample are approximately 74,000 distinct CDR3 sequences, with about 9.7% of them counted one time only. The leading ten clones occupy 1.5% to 2% of the sample. Sequencing was done on a sample of PBMCs. Receptors were obtained from a man aged 50-59 years in good health.

The chain recombines TRBV6-2 or TRBV6-3 with TRBJ2-5; D might be TRBD2 (6 bases). This CDR3 has 15 residues. Germline V CDR1 and CDR2: MNHEY, SVGEGT. V was clipped by 3 bases and J by 1 base, with 12 bases between them. This chain's CDR3 is CASSYGGAVQETQYF. Here the CDR3 DNA reads TGTGCCAGCAGTTATGGCGGGGCGGTCCAAGAGACCCAGTACTTC.

Notes on this clonotype: Just one base apart from a much larger clone, this may be a read error. CDR3 protein: CASSPRQGLHTDAFF. CDR3 sequence (DNA): TGTGCCAGCAGCCCCCGACAGGGACTTCACACTGACGCTTTCTTT. V gene TRBV7-9 combines with J gene TRBJ1-1, with TRBD1 matching 7 bases. Germline-derived CDR1 and CDR2 are SEHNR and FQNEAQ (reference sequence). The CDR3 totals 15 residues.

The sample holds many counts of this clonotype. V usage is TRBV12-3 or TRBV12-4 and J usage is TRBJ2-5, with D perhaps matching TRBD1 (6 bases). CDR3 size: 11 residues. The ends were cut back, 7 bases at V and 13 bases at J, with 16 bases in the middle. CDR3 residues: CASTLGPGVYF. CDR3 nucleotide sequence: TGTGCCAGCACCCTGGGCCCAGGGGTGTACTTC.

In this sample, this clonotype turned up a few times. The V gene is TRBV5-1, the J gene TRBJ1-4, with TRBD1 matching over 11 bases. Germline CDR1 reads SGHRS; CDR2 reads YFSETQ. V lost 4 bases to trimming and J lost 4 bases; unmatched junction nucleotides: 6. The CDR3 extends over 16 amino acids. The CDR3 DNA reads as TGCGCCAGCAGCCTCGGACAGGGGGCATATAATGAAAAACTGTTTTTT. It is translated as CASSLGQGAYNEKLFF.

In the case of this clonotype: At one end, the junction sequence differs from germline, possibly due to a read error. V and J are TRBV14 and TRBJ2-1; 11 nucleotides match TRBD2. Germline CDR1 is SGHDN and CDR2 is FVKESK. This CDR3 has 15 residues. Here the CDR3 DNA reads TGTGCCAGTAGCCTCGGGACTAGCGGTTACAATGAGCAGTTCTTC. As protein: CASSLGTSGYNEQFF.

This clonotype showed up many times. The chain carries TRBV27 and TRBJ1-2; TRBD1 is a possible D gene (5 bases). Germline assignment: CDR1 MNHEY and CDR2 SMNVEV (reference sequence). V was shortened by 5 bases and J by 8 bases, with 18 bases between the two germline ends. The CDR3 runs 14 residues. The CDR3 region is CASSLRGAYKGYTF. CDR3 nucleotide sequence: TGTGCCAGCAGTCTACGAGGGGCCTATAAAGGCTACACCTTC.

Ten or more counts support this clonotype. The V and J genes are TRBV12-3 or TRBV12-4 and TRBJ2-2; 15 bases fit TRBD2. The CDR3 has 19 amino acids. The J segment lost 1 base and the V segment lost 5 bases, leaving 8 bases of the junction unmatched. CDR3 region: CASSPRTSGGAWNTGELFF. DNA for the CDR3: TGTGCCAGCAGTCCGCGGACTAGCGGGGGGGCCTGGAACACCGGGGAGCTGTTTTTT.